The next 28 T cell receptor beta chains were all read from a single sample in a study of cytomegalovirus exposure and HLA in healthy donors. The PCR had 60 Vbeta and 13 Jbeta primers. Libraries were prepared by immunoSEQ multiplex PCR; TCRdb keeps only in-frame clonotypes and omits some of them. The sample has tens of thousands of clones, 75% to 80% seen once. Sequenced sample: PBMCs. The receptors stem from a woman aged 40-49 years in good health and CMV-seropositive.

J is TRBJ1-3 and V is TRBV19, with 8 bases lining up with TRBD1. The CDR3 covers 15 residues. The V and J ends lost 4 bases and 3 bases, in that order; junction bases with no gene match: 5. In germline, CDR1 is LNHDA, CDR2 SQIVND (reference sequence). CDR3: CASSTQGAHGNTIYF. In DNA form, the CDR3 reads TGTGCCAGTAGTACCCAGGGGGCTCATGGAAACACCATATATTTT.

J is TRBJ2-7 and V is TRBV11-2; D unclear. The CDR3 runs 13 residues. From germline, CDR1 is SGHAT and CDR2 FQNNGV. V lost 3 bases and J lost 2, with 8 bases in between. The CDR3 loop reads CASSLYLPYEQYF. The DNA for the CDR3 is TGTGCCAGCAGCTTGTACTTACCCTACGAGCAGTACTTC. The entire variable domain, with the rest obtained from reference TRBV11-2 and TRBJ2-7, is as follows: EAGVAQSPRYKIIEKRQSVAFWCNPISGHATLYWYQQILGQGPKLLIQFQNNGVVDDSQLPKDRFSAERLKGVDSTLKIQPAKLEDSAVYLCASSLYLPYEQYFGPGTRLTVT.

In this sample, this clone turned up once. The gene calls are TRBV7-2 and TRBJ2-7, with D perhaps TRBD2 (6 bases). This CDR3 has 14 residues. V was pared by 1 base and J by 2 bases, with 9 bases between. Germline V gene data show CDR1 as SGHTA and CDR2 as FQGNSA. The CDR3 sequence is CASSLGGVTYEQYF. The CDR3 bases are TGTGCCAGCAGCTTAGGCGGGGTAACCTACGAGCAGTACTTC.

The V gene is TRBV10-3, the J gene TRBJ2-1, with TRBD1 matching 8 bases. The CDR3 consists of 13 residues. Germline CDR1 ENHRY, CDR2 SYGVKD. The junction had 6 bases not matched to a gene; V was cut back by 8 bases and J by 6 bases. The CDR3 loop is CAILPTGVNEQFF. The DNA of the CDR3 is TGTGCCATCCTCCCGACAGGGGTCAATGAGCAGTTCTTC.

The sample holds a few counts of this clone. The CDR3 sequence is CASSTTGTGQHKTQYF. CDR3 DNA: TGTGCCAGCAGTACCACCGGGACAGGACAACATAAGACCCAGTACTTC. The rearrangement uses TRBV28 and TRBJ2-5, with 8 positions matching TRBD1. This CDR3 has 16 residues. Trimming at V came to 5 bases and at J to 6 bases, leaving 14 bases not matched to a gene. The germline gives CDR1 MDHEN, CDR2 SYDVKM.

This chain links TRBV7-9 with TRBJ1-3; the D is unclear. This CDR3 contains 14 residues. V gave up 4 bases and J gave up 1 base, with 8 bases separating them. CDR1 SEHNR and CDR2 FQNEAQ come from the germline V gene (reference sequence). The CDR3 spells CASSSGVSGNTIYF. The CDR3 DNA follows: TGTGCCAGCAGCTCAGGCGTTTCTGGAAACACCATATATTTT.

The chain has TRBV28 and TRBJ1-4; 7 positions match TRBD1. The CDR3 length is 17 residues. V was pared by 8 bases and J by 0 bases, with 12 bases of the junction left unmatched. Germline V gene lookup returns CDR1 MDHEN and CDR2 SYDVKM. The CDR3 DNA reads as TGTGCCAGCTCAGTTTGGACAGGCGATGCAACTAATGAAAAACTGTTTTTT. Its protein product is CASSVWTGDATNEKLFF.

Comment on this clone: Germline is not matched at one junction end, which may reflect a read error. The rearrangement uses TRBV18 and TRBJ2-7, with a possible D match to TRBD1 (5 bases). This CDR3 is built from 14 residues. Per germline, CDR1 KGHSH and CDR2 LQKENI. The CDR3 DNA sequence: TGTGCCAGCTCCCCACGACTCAACAGGACCGAGCAGTACTTC. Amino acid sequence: CASSPRLNRTEQYF.

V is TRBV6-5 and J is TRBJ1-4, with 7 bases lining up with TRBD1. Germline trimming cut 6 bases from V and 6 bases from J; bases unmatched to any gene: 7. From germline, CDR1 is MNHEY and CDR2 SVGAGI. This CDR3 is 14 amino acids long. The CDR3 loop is CASRRQGWDEKLFF. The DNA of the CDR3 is TGTGCCAGCAGACGACAGGGTTGGGATGAAAAACTGTTTTTT.

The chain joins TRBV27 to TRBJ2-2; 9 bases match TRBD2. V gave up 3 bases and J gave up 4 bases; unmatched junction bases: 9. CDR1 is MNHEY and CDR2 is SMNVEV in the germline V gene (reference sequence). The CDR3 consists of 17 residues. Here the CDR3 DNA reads TGTGCCAGCAGTTTTGGTAGCGGGAGAATAAGCACCGGGGAGCTGTTTTTT. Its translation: CASSFGSGRISTGELFF.

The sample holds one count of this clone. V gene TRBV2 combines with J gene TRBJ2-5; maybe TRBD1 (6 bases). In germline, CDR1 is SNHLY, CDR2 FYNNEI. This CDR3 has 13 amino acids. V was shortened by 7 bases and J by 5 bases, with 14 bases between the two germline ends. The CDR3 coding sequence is TGTGCCAGCATCCCCTGGGGGCGGGAGACCCAGTACTTC. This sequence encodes CASIPWGRETQYF.

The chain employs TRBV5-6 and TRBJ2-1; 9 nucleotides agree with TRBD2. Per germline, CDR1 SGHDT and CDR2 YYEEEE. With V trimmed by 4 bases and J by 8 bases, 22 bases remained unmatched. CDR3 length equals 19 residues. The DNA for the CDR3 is TGTGCCAGCAGCCAAAGATCAGGGGCGTTGGTAGCGGGAGTTCATGAGCAGTTCTTC. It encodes CASSQRSGALVAGVHEQFF. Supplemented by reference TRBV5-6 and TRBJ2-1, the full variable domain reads DAGVTQSPTHLIKTRGQQVTLRCSPKSGHDTVSWYQQALGQGPQFIFQYYEEEERQRGNFPDRFSGHQFPNYSSELNVNALLLGDSALYLCASSQRSGALVAGVHEQFFGPGTRLTVL.

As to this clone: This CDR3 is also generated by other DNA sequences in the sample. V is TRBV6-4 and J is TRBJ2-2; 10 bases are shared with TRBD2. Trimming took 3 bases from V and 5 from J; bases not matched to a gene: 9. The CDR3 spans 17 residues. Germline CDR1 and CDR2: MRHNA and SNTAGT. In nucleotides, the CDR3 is TGTGCCAGCAGTGAGGCTAGCGGGAGTTCAGGAACCGGGGAGCTGTTTTTT. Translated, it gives CASSEASGSSGTGELFF.

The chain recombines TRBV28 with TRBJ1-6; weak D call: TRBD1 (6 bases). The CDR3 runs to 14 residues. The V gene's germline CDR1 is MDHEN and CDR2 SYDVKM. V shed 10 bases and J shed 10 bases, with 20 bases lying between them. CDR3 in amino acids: CATGEGRGRSPLHF. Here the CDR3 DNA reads TGTGCCACCGGCGAGGGCAGGGGTAGATCACCCCTCCACTTT.

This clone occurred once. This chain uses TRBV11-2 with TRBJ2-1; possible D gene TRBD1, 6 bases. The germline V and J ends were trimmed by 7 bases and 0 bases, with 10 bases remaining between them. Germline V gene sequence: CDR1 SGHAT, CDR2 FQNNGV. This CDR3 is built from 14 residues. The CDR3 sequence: CASTDRSSYNEQFF. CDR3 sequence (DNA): TGTGCCAGCACCGACAGGAGCTCCTACAATGAGCAGTTCTTC.

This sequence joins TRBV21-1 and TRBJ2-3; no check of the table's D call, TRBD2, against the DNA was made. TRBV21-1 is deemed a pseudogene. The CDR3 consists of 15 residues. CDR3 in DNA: TGTGCCGTCCCTCAGCGGGAGGGTCAGGAAGATACGCAGTATTTT. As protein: CAVPQREGQEDTQYF.

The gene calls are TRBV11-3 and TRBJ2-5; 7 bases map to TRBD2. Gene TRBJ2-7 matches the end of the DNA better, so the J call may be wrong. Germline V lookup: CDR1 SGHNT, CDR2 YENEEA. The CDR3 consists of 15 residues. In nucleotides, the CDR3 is TGTGCCAGCAGCGCAGCGGGACTTCCTTCCTACGAGCAGTACTTC. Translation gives CASSAAGLPSYEQYF.

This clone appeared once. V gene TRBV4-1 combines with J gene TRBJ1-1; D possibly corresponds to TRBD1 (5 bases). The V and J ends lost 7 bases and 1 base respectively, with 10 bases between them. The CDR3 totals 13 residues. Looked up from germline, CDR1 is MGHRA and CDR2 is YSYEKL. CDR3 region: CASMGRGNTEAFF. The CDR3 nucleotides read TGCGCCAGCATGGGGCGAGGGAACACTGAAGCTTTCTTT.

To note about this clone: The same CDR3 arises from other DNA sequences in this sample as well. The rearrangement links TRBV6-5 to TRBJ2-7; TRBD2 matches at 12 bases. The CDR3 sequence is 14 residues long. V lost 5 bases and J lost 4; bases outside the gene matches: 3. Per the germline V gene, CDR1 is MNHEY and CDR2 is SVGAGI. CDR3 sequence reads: CASSPGLAGYEQYF. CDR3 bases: TGTGCCAGCAGTCCGGGACTAGCGGGTTACGAGCAGTACTTC.

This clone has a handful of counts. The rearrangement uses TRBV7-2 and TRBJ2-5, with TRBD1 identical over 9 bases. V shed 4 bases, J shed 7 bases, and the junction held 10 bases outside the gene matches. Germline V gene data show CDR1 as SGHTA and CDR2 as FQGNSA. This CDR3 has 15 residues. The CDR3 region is CASSSTGGGSRTQYF. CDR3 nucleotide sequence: TGTGCCAGCAGCTCGACAGGGGGGGGTTCTAGGACCCAGTACTTC.

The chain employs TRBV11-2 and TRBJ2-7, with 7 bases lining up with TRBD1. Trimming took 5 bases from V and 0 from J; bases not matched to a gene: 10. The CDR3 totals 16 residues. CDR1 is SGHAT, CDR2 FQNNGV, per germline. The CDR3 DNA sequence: TGTGCCAGCAGCATCCTACAGGGGCCATCCTCCTACGAGCAGTACTTC. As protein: CASSILQGPSSYEQYF.

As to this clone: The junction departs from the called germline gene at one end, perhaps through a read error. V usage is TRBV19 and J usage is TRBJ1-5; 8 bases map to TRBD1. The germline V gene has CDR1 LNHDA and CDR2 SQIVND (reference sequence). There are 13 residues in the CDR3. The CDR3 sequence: CASSIGLGDRKAF. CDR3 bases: TGTGCCAGTAGTATAGGCTTAGGGGACAGGAAAGCCTTT.

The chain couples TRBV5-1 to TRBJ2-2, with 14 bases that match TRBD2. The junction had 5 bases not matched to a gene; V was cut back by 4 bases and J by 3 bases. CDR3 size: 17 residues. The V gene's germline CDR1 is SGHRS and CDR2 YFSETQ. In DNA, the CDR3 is TGCGCCAGCAGCCCGGGACTAGCGGGAGTATACACCGGGGAGCTGTTTTTT. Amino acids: CASSPGLAGVYTGELFF. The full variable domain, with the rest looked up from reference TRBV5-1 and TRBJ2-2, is KAGVTQTPRYLIKTRGQQVTLSCSPISGHRSVSWYQQTPGQGLQFLFEYFSETQRNKGNFPGRFSGRQFSNSRSEMNVSTLELGDSALYLCASSPGLAGVYTGELFFGEGSRLTVL.

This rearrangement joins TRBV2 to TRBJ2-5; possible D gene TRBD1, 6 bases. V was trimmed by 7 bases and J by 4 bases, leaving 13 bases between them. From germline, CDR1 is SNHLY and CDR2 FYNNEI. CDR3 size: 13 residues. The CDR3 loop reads CASNREQGETQYF. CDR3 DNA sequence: TGTGCCAGCAACAGGGAGCAAGGAGAGACCCAGTACTTC. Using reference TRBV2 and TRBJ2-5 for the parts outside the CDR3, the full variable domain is EPEVTQTPSHQVTQMGQEVILRCVPISNHLYFYWYRQILGQKVEFLVSFYNNEISEKSEIFDDQFSVERPDGSNFTLKIRSTKLEDSAMYFCASNREQGETQYFGPGTRLLVL.

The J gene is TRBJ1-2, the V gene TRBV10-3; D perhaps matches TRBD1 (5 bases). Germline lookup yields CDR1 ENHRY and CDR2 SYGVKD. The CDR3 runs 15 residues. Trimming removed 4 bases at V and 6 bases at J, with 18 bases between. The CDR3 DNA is TGTGCCATCAGTGTCTTGACAGAGCAACGCGATGGCTACACCTTC. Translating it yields CAISVLTEQRDGYTF.

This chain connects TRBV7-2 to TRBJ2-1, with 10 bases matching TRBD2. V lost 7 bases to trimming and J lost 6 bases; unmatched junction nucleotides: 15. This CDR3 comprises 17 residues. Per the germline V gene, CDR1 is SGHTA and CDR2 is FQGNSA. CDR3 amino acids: CASIRHPSSGSPNEQFF. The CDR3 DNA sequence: TGTGCCAGCATCCGCCACCCCTCTAGCGGGAGCCCCAATGAGCAGTTCTTC.

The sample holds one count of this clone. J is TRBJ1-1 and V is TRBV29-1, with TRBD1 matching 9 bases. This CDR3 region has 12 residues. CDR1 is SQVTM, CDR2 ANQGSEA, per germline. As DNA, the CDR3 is TGCAGTGCCCGGACAGGGGACACTGAAGCTTTCTTT. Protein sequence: CSARTGDTEAFF.

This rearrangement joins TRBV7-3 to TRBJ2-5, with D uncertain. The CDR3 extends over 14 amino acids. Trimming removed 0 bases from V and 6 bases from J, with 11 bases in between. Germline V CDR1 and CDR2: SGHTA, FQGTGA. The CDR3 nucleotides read TGTGCCAGCAGCTTAACGTTAAGAAGCCAGACCCAGTACTTC. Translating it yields CASSLTLRSQTQYF.